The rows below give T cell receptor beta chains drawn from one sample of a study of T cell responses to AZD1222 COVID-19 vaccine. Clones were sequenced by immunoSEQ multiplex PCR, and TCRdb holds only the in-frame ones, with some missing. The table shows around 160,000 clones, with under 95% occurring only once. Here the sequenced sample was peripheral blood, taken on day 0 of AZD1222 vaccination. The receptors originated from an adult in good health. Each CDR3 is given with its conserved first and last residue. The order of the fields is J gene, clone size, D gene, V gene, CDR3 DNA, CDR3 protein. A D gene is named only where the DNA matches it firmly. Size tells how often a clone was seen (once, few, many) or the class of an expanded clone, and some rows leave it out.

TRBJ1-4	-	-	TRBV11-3	TGTGCCAGCAGCCCATCCTATGAAAAACTGTTTTTT	CASSPSYEKLFF
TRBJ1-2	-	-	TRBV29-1	TGCAGCGTCGGCGTCCGTAGTGGCTACACCTTC	CSVGVRSGYTF
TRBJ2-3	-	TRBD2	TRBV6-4	TGTGCCAGCAGTGGACTAGCGGGAGCGACAGATACGCAGTATTTT	CASSGLAGATDTQYF
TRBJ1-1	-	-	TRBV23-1	TGCGCCAGCAGTCAAGGAGGGGCTGAAGCTTTCTTT	CASSQGGAEAFF
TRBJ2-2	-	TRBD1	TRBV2	TGTGCCAGCATCGGACAGGTGAACACCGGGGAGCTGTTTTTT	CASIGQVNTGELFF
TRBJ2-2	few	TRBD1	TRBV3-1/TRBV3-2	TGTGCCAGCAGCCAAATTTCGGACAGGGGGATCACCGGGGAGCTGTTTTTT	CASSQISDRGITGELFF
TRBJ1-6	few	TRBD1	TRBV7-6	TGTGCCAGCAGCTTGAAAGGACAGGGTAATTCACCCCTCCACTTT	CASSLKGQGNSPLHF
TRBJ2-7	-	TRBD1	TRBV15	TGTGCCACCAGCAGAGGGGACAGTTACGAGCAGTACTTC	CATSRGDSYEQYF
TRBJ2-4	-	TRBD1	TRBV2	TGTGCCAGCAGTGAACAGGGGGCGAACATTCAGTACTTC	CASSEQGANIQYF
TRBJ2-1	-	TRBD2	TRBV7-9	TGTGCCAGCAGCTCACGGACTAGCGGACTCCTAGAGCAGTTCTTC	CASSSRTSGLLEQFF
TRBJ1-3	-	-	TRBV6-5	TGTGCCAGCAGCCGAAGCAGCTCTGGAAACACCATATATTTT	CASSRSSSGNTIYF
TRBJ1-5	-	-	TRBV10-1	TGCGCCAGCAATACACAGGGTTCGTTGCCGCCCCAGCATTTT	CASNTQGSLPPQHF
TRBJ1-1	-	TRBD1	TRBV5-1	TGCGCCAGCAGCTTGACAGGGGCGGGGAACACTGAAGCTTTCTTT	CASSLTGAGNTEAFF
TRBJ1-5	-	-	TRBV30	TGTGCCTGGAGTGGTGGGAGGGATCAGCCCCAGCATTTT	CAWSGGRDQPQHF
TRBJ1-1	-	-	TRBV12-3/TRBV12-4	TGTGCCAGCAGTGCCACAGGTGGAACCGAAGCTTTCTTT	CASSATGGTEAFF
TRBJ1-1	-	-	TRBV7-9	TGTGCCAGCAGCCCAGAAGGCAGGGTGAACACTGAAGCTTTCTTT	CASSPEGRVNTEAFF
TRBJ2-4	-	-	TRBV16	TGTGCCAGCAGCCCAACAGGGAAACTAGCCAAAAACATTCAGTACTTC	CASSPTGKLAKNIQYF
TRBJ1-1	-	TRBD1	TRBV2	TGTGCCAGCACCACGAGACCTACAGGGGAGTCTGAAGCTTTCTTT	CASTTRPTGESEAFF
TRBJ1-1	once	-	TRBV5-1	TGCGCCAGCACTCAGGGGCCAGGGAACACTGAAGCTTTCTTT	CASTQGPGNTEAFF
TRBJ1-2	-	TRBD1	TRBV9	TGTGCCAGCAGCCGAACCAGGACAGGGGGTTATGGCTACACCTTC	CASSRTRTGGYGYTF
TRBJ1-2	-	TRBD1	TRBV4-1	TGCGCCAGCAGCCTCACAGGGGGCTGGGGCTACACCTTC	CASSLTGGWGYTF
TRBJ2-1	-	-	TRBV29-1	TGCAGCGTTGAGGGGGGAGTGGTAAATGAGCAGTTCTTC	CSVEGGVVNEQFF
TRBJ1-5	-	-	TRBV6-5	TGTGCCAGCAGTTGGCGGAACAATCAGCCCCAGCATTTT	CASSWRNNQPQHF
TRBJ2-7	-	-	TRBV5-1	TGCGCCAGCAGCCTCCGACTGGGGGGCGAGCAGTACTTC	CASSLRLGGEQYF
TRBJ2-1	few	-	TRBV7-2	TGTGCCAGCAGCCCCGAGCGGAGCTACAATGAGCAGTTCTTC	CASSPERSYNEQFF
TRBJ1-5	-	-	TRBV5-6	TGTGCCAGCAGCTTCCGGGAAGGCAATCAGCCCCAGCATTTT	CASSFREGNQPQHF
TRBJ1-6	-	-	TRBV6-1	TGTGCCAGCAGTGACGGAGGCGGACTACCGGACTTT	CASSDGGGLPDF
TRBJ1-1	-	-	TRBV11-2	TGTGCCAGCAGCTTGGGGGGGGAAGCTTTCTTT	CASSLGGEAFF